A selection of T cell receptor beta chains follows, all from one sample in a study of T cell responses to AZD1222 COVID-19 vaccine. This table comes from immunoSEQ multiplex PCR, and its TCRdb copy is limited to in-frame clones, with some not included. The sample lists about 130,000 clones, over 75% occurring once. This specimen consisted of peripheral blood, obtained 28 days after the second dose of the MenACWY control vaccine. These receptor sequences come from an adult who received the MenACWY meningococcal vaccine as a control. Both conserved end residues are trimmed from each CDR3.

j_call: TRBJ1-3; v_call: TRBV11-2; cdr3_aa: ATGSGPGNTIY
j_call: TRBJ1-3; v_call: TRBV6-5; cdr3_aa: ASSLRLAGNTIY
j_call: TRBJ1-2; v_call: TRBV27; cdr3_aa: ASSLTAGRYGYT
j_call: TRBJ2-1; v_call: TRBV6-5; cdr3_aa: ASSRSGTVQF
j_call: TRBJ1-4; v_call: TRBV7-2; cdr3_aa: ASSLAGSQTDEKLF
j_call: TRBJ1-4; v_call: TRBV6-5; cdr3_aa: ASTGPGGEKLF
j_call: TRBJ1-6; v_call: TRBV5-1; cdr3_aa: ASSEGWNSPLH
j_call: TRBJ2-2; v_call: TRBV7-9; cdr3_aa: ASSYPIDSANTGELF
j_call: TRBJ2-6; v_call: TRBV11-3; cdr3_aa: ASSLDRGTGANVLT
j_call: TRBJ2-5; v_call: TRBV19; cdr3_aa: ASSIAPLLGQETQY
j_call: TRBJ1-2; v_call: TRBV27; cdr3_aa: ASSPYPTGGYGYT
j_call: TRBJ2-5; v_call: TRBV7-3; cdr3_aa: ASSPDGLHGETQY
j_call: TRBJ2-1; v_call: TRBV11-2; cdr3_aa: ASSPKTTQRGLYNEQF
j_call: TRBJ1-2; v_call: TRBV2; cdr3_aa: ASSPSLLNT
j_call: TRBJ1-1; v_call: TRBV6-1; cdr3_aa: ASSELGPTEAF
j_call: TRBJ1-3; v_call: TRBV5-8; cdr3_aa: ASSLGGPGNTIY
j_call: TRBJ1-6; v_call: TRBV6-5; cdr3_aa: ASRASGDSPLH
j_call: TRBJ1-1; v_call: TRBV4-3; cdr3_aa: ASSQGHEGGNTEAF
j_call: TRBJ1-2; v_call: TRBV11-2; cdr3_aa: ASSLTGNPQNGYT
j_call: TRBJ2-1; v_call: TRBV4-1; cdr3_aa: ASSLSGRAGEQF
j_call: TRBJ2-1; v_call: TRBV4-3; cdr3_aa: ASSQQQGRSSYNEQF
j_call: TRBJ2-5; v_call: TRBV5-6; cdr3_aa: ASSLRAGVVETQY
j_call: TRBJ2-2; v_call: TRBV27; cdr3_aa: ASSFRSGELF
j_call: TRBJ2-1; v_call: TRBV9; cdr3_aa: ASSAPTRTSGSGPLGEQF
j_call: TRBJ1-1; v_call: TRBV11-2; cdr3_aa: ASSLTGPTAGAF
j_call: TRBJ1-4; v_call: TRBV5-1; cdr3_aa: ASSLDPAGNEKLF
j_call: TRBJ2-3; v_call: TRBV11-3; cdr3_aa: ASSLRGRGAPPPTDTQY
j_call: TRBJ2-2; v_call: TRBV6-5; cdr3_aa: ASSYSPSGTGELF
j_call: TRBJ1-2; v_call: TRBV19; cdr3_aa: ASSPGDQGYGYT
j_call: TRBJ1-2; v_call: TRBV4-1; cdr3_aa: ASSPIGTVLNT
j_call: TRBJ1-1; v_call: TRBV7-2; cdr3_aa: ASRPISSGEAF
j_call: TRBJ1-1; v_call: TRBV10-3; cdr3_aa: AIKGRGDTEAF
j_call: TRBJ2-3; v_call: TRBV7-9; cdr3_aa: ASSLRAGSPDTQY
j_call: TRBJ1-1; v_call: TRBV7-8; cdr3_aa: ASSFEETEAF
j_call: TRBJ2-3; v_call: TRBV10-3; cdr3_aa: AISVLAGSPTDTQY
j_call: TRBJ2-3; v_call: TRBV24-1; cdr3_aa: ATSDLESGSRGAVSDTQY
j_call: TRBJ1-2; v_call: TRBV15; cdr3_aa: ATSSAGQHYGYT
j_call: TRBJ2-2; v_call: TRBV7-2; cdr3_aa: ASSFSLTGELF
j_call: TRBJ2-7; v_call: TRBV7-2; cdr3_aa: ASSFSRDSYEQY
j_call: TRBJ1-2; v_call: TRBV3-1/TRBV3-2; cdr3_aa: ASSQGGTGNYGYT
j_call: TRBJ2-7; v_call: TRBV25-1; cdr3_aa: ASSKNWGNYEQY
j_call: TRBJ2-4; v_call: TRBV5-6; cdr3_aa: ASSLSRGNIQY
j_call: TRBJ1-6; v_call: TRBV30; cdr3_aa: AWSVFSPLH
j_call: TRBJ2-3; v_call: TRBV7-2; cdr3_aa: ASRRSSRIGDTQY
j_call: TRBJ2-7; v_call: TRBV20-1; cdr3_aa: SAIQFDEQY
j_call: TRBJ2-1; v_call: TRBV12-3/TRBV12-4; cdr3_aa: ASSPMREEQF
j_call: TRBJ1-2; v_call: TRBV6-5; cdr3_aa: ASSSGTEYGYT